Listed below are T cell receptor beta chains from one sample, sequenced in a study of blood T cells in healthy people across ages. TCRdb ran MiXCR on the 5' RACE reads and lists one entry per CDR3 protein. The sample carries under 2,000,000 distinct CDR3 sequences, 49% recorded once. The sample consisted of blood. These receptors were obtained from a woman between 40 and 55 years old in good health. Both conserved end residues are part of each CDR3. D genes are given only for firm matches. Clone size is shown for a subset of rows, as once, few, many or a class of expanded clone.

TRBJ2-3	TRBD2	NA	TRBV5-1	CASSLTLAASYSTDTQYF	TGCGCCAGCAGCTTGACACTAGCGGCTTCCTACAGCACAGATACGCAGTATTTT
TRBJ2-2	NA	NA	TRBV7-2	CASSLGRGFTGELFF	TGTGCCAGCAGCTTAGGGAGGGGTTTCACCGGGGAGCTGTTTTTT
TRBJ2-6	NA	few	TRBV6-4	CASSEGGGANVLTF	TGTGCCAGCAGTGAAGGGGGTGGGGCCAACGTCCTGACTTTC
TRBJ1-2	NA	NA	TRBV4-1	CASSHGIQGEGYTF	TGCGCCAGCAGCCATGGTATTCAGGGTGAAGGCTACACCTTC
TRBJ2-7	NA	few	TRBV9	CASSVEDGGPTYEQYF	TGTGCCAGCAGCGTAGAGGACGGGGGGCCTACCTACGAGCAGTACTTC
TRBJ2-1	TRBD2	NA	TRBV20-1	CSVVGLGYNEQFF	TGCAGTGTTGTAGGACTAGGTTACAATGAGCAGTTCTTC
TRBJ2-1	TRBD2	NA	TRBV10-1	CASSSSGVNNEQFF	TGCGCCAGCAGCTCTAGCGGGGTGAACAATGAGCAGTTCTTC
TRBJ2-7	NA	NA	TRBV28	CASRFAGSSYEQYF	TGTGCCAGCAGGTTTGCGGGCAGCTCCTACGAGCAGTACTTC
TRBJ1-2	TRBD1	NA	TRBV5-1	CASSTGQGLGTNYGYTF	TGCGCCAGCAGCACGGGACAGGGGCTAGGTACTAACTATGGCTACACCTTC
TRBJ2-5	NA	NA	TRBV5-1	CASSIGYDQETQYF	TGCGCCAGCAGCATTGGCTATGATCAAGAGACCCAGTACTTC
TRBJ1-5	TRBD1	NA	TRBV20-1	CSAPDRGTHQPQHF	TGCAGTGCCCCGGACAGGGGAACCCATCAGCCCCAGCATTTT
TRBJ1-2	TRBD1	NA	TRBV3-1	CASSLTTGGDYGYTF	TGTGCCAGCAGCTTAACGACAGGGGGCGACTATGGCTACACCTTC
TRBJ2-5	NA	NA	TRBV10-1	CASSESGRPQETQYF	TGCGCCAGCAGTGAGTCGGGCAGGCCCCAAGAGACCCAGTACTTC